Below, 16 T cell receptor beta chains from the same sample are listed, as sequenced in a study of blood T cells in healthy people across ages. A sample-barcoded 5' primer and a J-beta primer mix were used in a second PCR of roughly 6 to 11 cycles. One entry per CDR3 protein, called by TCRdb with MiXCR from the 5' RACE reads. The profile covers about 750,000 distinct CDR3 sequences, with about 48% appearing a single time and around 40% taken by the ten largest. Sample: blood. The receptors stem from an elderly man in good health.

The rearrangement uses TRBV19 and TRBJ2-1; no clear D gene. The CDR3 is 14 amino acids. V was trimmed by 4 bases and J by 6 bases, leaving 13 bases between them. In germline, CDR1 is LNHDA, CDR2 SQIVND (reference sequence). In DNA, the CDR3 is TGTGCCAGTAGTAATCCCTCTAAGTCCAATGAGCAGTTCTTC. It codes for CASSNPSKSNEQFF.

This rearrangement joins TRBV20-1 to TRBJ1-6; D call uncertain. This CDR3 region has 15 residues. Germline-derived CDR1 and CDR2 are DFQATT and SNEGSKA (reference sequence). Trimming took 3 bases from V and 6 from J, leaving 15 bases between them. CDR3: CSARASGEGNSPLHF. CDR3 nucleotides: TGCAGTGCTAGGGCCTCGGGTGAAGGTAATTCACCCCTCCACTTT.

A single count supports this clonotype. The chain has TRBV6-1 and TRBJ2-7, with a possible D match to TRBD1 (6 bases). V was pared by 6 bases and J by 0 bases, with 15 bases between. CDR3 length equals 15 residues. Germline-derived CDR1 and CDR2 are MNHNS and SASEGT. The CDR3 coding sequence is TGTGCCAGCAGACTGGTCAGGGGCCTCTCCTACGAGCAGTACTTC. Translation gives CASRLVRGLSYEQYF.

The chain links TRBV4-1 to TRBJ2-3; D is perhaps TRBD2 (6 bases). The CDR3 spans 16 residues. The ends were cut back, 2 bases at V and 14 bases at J, with 26 bases in the middle. Germline V lookup: CDR1 MGHRA, CDR2 YSYEKL. The CDR3 region has the DNA TGCGCCAGCAGCCAACAAACCGGGACTCAGCACAGATACGCGTATTTT. Encoded protein: CASSQQTGTQHRYAYF.

This rearrangement joins TRBV5-1 to TRBJ2-7, with D possibly matching TRBD1 (7 bases). The germline gives CDR1 SGHRS, CDR2 YFSETQ. This CDR3 spans 16 amino acids. Trimming removed 0 bases at V and 2 bases at J, with 15 bases between. CDR3 sequence reads: CASSLETGRYAYEQYF. The CDR3 DNA follows: TGCGCCAGCAGCTTGGAGACAGGGAGGTACGCCTACGAGCAGTACTTC.

The sample holds a few counts of this clonotype. The V call is TRBV9, the J call TRBJ2-5; D is unclear. The germline gives CDR1 SGDLS, CDR2 YYNGEE. The CDR3 has 16 amino acids. Trimming shortened V by 0 bases and J by 3 bases, and 15 bases separated the two germline ends. The CDR3 loop is CASSVGAGGIEETQYF. The CDR3 DNA reads TGTGCCAGCAGCGTAGGGGCAGGTGGAATAGAAGAGACCCAGTACTTC.

V is TRBV12-3 or TRBV12-4 and J is TRBJ2-5, with TRBD1 matching over 9 bases. The CDR3 length is 15 residues. The ends lost 6 bases at V and 5 bases at J; junction bases unmatched: 10. DNA for the CDR3: TGTGCCAGCAGCAGGACAGGGGTTCAAGGGGAGACCCAGTACTTC. Its protein is CASSRTGVQGETQYF.

The rearrangement uses TRBV7-9 and TRBJ2-1; D ambiguous. Per the germline V gene, CDR1 is SEHNR and CDR2 is FQNEAQ (reference sequence). There are 17 residues in the CDR3. Trimming stripped 3 bases from V and 0 bases from J, with 15 bases between. In DNA form, the CDR3 reads TGTGCCAGCAGCTTTTTTAAGCCGGGCAGCTCCTACAATGAGCAGTTCTTC. Encoded protein: CASSFFKPGSSYNEQFF.

This sequence joins TRBV6-1 and TRBJ2-1; D is unresolved. Germline V gene sequence: CDR1 MNHNS, CDR2 SASEGT. The CDR3 totals 10 residues. Trimming removed 7 bases at V and 5 bases at J, with 3 bases between. The DNA for the CDR3 is TGTGCCAGCACACACAATGAGCAGTTCTTC. Translating it yields CASTHNEQFF.

The genes are TRBV3-1 and TRBJ1-2, with a possible D match to TRBD1 (6 bases). Trimming pared 5 bases from V and 5 bases from J, leaving 24 bases between. The CDR3 length is 17 residues. Germline V lookup: CDR1 LGHDT, CDR2 YNNKEL (reference sequence). The CDR3 DNA reads as TGTGCCAGCAGCTCCCACGACTTAACTCAGGGGAAGTATGGCTACACCTTC. As protein: CASSSHDLTQGKYGYTF.

This clonotype was found once. The rearrangement joins TRBV24-1 to TRBJ2-3; a weak D match, TRBD2 (6 bases). CDR1 KGHDR and CDR2 SFDVKD come from the germline V gene. The length of the CDR3 is 15 residues. The V end was cut by 7 bases, the J end by 0 bases, with 13 bases between. The CDR3 bases are TGTGCCACCAGGCGAGGCGGGGCGAGCACAGATACGCAGTATTTT. This encodes CATRRGGASTDTQYF.

V is TRBV12-3 or TRBV12-4 and J is TRBJ2-4; 8 bases align to TRBD2. The J call is in doubt because the DNA end fits TRBJ2-7 better. The CDR3 length is 14 residues. In DNA form, the CDR3 reads TGTGCCAGCAGTGCGGGACTAGGGACCTACGAGCAGTACTTC. Amino acid sequence: CASSAGLGTYEQYF.

The V and J genes are TRBV24-1 and TRBJ2-5; TRBD1 matches 8 bases. Germline assignment: CDR1 KGHDR and CDR2 SFDVKD. With V trimmed by 3 bases and J by 2 bases, 10 bases remained unmatched. The CDR3 is made up of 17 amino acids. CDR3 region: CATSDLPGQEVQETQYF. CDR3 nucleotides: TGTGCCACCAGTGATCTCCCGGGACAGGAGGTTCAAGAGACCCAGTACTTC.

The CDR3 DNA reads as TGTGCCAGCAGCCCGCGTTCCGGGTATGGCTACACCTTC. Translating gives CASSPRSGYGYTF. The chain is built from TRBV21-1 and TRBJ1-2; the table names TRBD1, a call not compared with the DNA. TRBV21-1 is flagged as a pseudogene. The CDR3 has 13 residues.

This chain joins TRBV3-1 and TRBJ2-5, with 12 bases fitting TRBD2. V shed 1 base and J 4 bases; nucleotides not matched to a gene: 1. Germline V gives CDR1 LGHDT, CDR2 YNNKEL (reference sequence). CDR3 length: 15 amino acids. CDR3 sequence reads: CASSQGLAGAETQYF. DNA of the CDR3: TGTGCCAGCAGCCAAGGACTAGCGGGGGCAGAGACCCAGTACTTC.

This rearrangement joins TRBV2 to TRBJ2-1; no clear D. Trimming took 5 bases from V and 4 from J, leaving 9 bases between them. There are 13 residues in the CDR3. From germline, CDR1 is SNHLY and CDR2 FYNNEI. CDR3 nucleotides: TGTGCCAGCAGTATTTGGTCGTACAATGAGCAGTTCTTC. It translates to CASSIWSYNEQFF.